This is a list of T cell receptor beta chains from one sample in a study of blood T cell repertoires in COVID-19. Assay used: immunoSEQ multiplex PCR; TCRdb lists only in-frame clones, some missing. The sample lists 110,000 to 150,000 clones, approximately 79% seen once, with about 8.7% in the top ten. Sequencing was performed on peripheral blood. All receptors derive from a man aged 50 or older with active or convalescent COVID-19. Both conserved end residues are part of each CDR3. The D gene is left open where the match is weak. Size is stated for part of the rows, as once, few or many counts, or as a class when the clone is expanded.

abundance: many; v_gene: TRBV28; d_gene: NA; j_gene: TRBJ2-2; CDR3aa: CASSLPTSNTGELFF; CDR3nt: TGTGCCAGCAGTTTGCCCACGAGTAACACCGGGGAGCTGTTTTTT
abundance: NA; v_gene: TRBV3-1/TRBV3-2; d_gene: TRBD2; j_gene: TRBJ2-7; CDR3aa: CASSQGRAGAYEQYF; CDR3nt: TGTGCCAGCAGCCAAGGGCGAGCGGGAGCCTACGAGCAGTACTTC
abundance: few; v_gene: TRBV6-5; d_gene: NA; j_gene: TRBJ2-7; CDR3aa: CASMSLSSYEQYF; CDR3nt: TGTGCCAGCATGTCTTTGAGCTCCTACGAGCAGTACTTC
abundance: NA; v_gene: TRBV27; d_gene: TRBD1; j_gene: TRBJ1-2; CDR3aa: CASRKTGVHGYTF; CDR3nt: TGTGCCAGCAGGAAGACAGGGGTTCATGGCTACACCTTC
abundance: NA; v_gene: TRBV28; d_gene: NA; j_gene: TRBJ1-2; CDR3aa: CASRILQVRGGYTF; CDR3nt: TGTGCCAGCAGGATACTACAGGTTAGGGGTGGCTACACCTTC
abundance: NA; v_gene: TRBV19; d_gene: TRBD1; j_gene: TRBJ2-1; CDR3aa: CATREGQGRGEQFF; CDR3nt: TGTGCCACCCGAGAGGGACAGGGTCGTGGTGAGCAGTTCTTC
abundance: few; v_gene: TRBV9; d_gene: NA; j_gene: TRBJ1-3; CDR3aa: CASSVNQGSGSGNTIYF; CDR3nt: TGTGCCAGCAGCGTAAATCAAGGGAGTGGCTCTGGAAACACCATATATTTT
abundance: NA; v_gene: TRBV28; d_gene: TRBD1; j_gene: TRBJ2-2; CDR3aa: CASSAPQGAGELFF; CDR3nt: TGTGCCAGCAGTGCGCCACAGGGGGCCGGGGAGCTGTTTTTT
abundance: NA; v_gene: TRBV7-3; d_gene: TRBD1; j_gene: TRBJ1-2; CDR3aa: CASSSQGDYGYTF; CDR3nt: TGTGCCAGCAGCTCGCAGGGGGACTATGGCTACACCTTC
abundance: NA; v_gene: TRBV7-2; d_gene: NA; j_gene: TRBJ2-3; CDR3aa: CASSPFFPDTQYF; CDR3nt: TGTGCCAGCAGCCCCTTTTTCCCAGATACGCAGTATTTT
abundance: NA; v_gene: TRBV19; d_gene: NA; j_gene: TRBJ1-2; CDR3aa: CASSIESAGVHGYTF; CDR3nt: TGTGCCAGTAGTATAGAGTCGGCAGGGGTCCATGGCTACACCTTC
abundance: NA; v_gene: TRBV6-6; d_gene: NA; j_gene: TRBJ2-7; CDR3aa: CASSYLDRTYEQYF; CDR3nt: TGTGCCAGCAGTTATCTCGACAGGACTTACGAGCAGTACTTC
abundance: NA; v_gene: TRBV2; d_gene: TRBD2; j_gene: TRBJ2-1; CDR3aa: CASSALAEYNEQFF; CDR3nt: TGTGCCAGCAGTGCACTAGCGGAGTACAATGAGCAGTTCTTC
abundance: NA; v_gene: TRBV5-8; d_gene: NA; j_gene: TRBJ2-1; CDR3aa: CASSLQVGAEQFF; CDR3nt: TGTGCCAGCAGCCTCCAGGTGGGAGCGGAACAGTTCTTC
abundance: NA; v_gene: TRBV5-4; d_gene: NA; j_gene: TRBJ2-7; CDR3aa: CASSLGQSYEQYF; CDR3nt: TGTGCCAGCAGCTTGGGGCAGTCCTACGAGCAGTACTTC
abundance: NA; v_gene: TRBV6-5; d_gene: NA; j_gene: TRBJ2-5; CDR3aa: CASGETGMRQETQYF; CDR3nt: TGTGCCAGCGGGGAGACAGGTATGCGGCAAGAGACCCAGTACTTC
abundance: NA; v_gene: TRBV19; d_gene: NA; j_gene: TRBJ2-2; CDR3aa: CASSRQIGNTGELFF; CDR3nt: TGTGCCAGTAGTAGACAGATCGGGAACACCGGGGAGCTGTTTTTT
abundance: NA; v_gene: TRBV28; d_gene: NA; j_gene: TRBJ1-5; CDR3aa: CASSSLGQPQHF; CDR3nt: TGTGCCAGCAGTTCGCTCGGGCAGCCCCAGCATTTT
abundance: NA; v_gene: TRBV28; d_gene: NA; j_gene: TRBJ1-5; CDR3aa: CASSLRVLGPQHF; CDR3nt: TGTGCCAGCAGTTTGAGGGTGTTAGGGCCCCAGCATTTT
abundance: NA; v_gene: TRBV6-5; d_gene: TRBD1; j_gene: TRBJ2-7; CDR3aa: CATTGTGTYEQYF; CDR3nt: TGTGCCACCACCGGGACAGGGACCTACGAGCAGTACTTC
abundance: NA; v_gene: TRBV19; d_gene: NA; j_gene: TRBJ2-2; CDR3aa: CATERITGELFF; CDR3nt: TGTGCCACAGAGCGAATAACCGGGGAGCTGTTTTTT
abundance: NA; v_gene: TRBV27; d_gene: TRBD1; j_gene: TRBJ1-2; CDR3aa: CASTDRTGRYGYTF; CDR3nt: TGTGCCAGCACAGATCGGACAGGGCGCTATGGCTACACCTTC
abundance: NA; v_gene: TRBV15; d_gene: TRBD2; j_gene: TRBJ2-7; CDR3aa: CATSRVPGLAVYF; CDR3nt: TGTGCCACCAGCAGGGTCCCGGGACTAGCGGTTTACTTC
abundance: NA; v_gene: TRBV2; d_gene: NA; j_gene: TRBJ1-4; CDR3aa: CASSERGRSTNEKLFF; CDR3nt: TGTGCCAGCAGTGAGCGGGGCCGGAGTACTAATGAAAAACTGTTTTTT
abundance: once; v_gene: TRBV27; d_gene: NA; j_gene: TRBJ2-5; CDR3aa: CASSSKRAQYF; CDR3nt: TGTGCCAGCAGTTCCAAGAGAGCCCAGTACTTC
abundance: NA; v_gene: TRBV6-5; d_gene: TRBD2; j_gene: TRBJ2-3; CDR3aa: CASSYLAGSTDTQYF; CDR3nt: TGTGCCAGCAGTTATTTAGCGGGGTCCACAGATACGCAGTATTTT
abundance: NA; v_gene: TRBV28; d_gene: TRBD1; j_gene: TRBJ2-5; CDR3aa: CASSSDRGRGETQYF; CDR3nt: TGTGCCAGCAGTTCGGACAGGGGGCGCGGGGAGACCCAGTACTTC
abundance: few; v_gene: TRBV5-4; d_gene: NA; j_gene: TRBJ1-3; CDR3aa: CASSLGTASGNTIYF; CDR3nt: TGTGCCAGCAGCTTGGGAACAGCCTCTGGAAACACCATATATTTT
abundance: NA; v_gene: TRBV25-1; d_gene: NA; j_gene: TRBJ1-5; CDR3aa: CASSERGYQPQHF; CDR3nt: TGTGCCAGCAGTGAACGGGGGTATCAGCCCCAGCATTTT
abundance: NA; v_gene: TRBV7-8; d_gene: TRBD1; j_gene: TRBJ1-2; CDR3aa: CASSHHRGESYGYTF; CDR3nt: TGTGCCAGCAGCCATCACAGGGGTGAGAGCTATGGCTACACCTTC
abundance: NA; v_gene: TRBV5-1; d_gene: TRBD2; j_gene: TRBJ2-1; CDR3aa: CASSERLAGPTNEQFF; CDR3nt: TGCGCCAGCAGCGAAAGACTAGCGGGGCCGACCAATGAGCAGTTCTTC
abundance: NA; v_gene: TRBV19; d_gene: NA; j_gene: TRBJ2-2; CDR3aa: CASSMGREAGELFF; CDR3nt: TGTGCCAGTAGTATGGGCAGGGAGGCCGGGGAGCTGTTTTTT
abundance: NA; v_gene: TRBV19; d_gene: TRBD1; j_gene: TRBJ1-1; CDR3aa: CASSIVGQMNTEAFF; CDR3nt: TGTGCCAGTAGTATAGTGGGACAGATGAACACTGAAGCTTTCTTT
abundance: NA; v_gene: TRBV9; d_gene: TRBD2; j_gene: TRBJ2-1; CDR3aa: CASSVAGRAIYNEQFF; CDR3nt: TGTGCCAGCAGCGTAGCCGGGAGGGCGATATACAATGAGCAGTTCTTC
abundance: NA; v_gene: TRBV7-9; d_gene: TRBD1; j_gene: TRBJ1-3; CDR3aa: CASSHMGQGVGNTIYF; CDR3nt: TGTGCCAGCAGCCACATGGGACAGGGGGTTGGAAACACCATATATTTT
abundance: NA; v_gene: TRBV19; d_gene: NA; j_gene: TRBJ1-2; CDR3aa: CASSISNQQGPYGYTF; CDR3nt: TGTGCCAGTAGTATATCCAACCAACAGGGCCCCTATGGCTACACCTTC
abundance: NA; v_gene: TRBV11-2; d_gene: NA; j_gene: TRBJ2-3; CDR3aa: CASSPPASGRDTQYF; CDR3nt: TGTGCCAGCAGCCCCCCGGCCAGCGGTAGGGATACGCAGTATTTT
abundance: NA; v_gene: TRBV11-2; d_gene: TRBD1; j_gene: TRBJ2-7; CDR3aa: CASSFGTGFNEQYF; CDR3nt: TGTGCCAGCAGCTTCGGGACAGGGTTCAACGAGCAGTACTTC
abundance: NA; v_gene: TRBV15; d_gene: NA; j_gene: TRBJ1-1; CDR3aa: CATSRVTGRGTEAFF; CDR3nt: TGTGCCACCAGCAGGGTCACAGGGCGAGGAACTGAAGCTTTCTTT
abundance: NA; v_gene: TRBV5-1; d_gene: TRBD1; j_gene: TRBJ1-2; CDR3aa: CASSTQQGAIPYGYTF; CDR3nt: TGCGCCAGCAGCACTCAACAGGGGGCAATCCCCTATGGCTACACCTTC
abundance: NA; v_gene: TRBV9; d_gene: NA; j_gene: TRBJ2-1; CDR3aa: CASSQGGDGSYNEQFF; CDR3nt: TGTGCCAGCAGCCAAGGGGGGGATGGGTCCTACAATGAGCAGTTCTTC
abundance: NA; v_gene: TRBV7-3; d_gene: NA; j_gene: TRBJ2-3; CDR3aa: CASSKQGEHPDTQYF; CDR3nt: TGTGCCAGCAGTAAACAGGGAGAGCACCCAGATACGCAGTATTTT